Shown below are 21 T cell receptor beta chains from a single sample sequenced in a study of blood T cell repertoires in COVID-19. Sequencing used immunoSEQ multiplex PCR; TCRdb keeps in-frame clones, though not all of them. The sample lists about 58,000 clones, 85% to 90% occurring once. Sample: peripheral blood. The source is a human donor in a cohort sampled during active COVID-19.

This chain joins TRBV10-3 and TRBJ1-1; TRBD1 is a possible D gene (5 bases). V shed 0 bases and J shed 8 bases, with 7 bases lying between them. Germline lookup yields CDR1 ENHRY and CDR2 SYGVKD. This CDR3 is built from 12 residues. For the CDR3, the DNA is TGTGCCATCAGTGAGTCGGGGGGGGAAGCTTTCTTT. This sequence encodes CAISESGGEAFF.

This clone turned up a few times. The rearrangement uses TRBV19 and TRBJ1-2; TRBD1 matches at 8 bases. Germline CDR1 and CDR2: LNHDA and SQIVND (reference sequence). This CDR3 comprises 13 residues. J gave up 8 bases and V 7 bases, and 9 bases lay outside the gene matches. The CDR3 loop is CASTIDRGLGYTF. The CDR3 DNA reads TGTGCCAGTACCATCGACAGGGGCCTAGGCTACACCTTC.

In its sample, this clone was seen a few times. This sequence joins TRBV2 and TRBJ1-2; D is perhaps TRBD1 (6 bases). Trimming stripped 4 bases from V and 5 bases from J, with 17 bases between. CDR1 and CDR2 (germline): SNHLY, FYNNEI. The length of the CDR3 is 15 residues. CDR3 amino acids: CASSANREYRYGYTF. The CDR3 DNA sequence: TGTGCCAGCAGTGCGAACAGGGAATACCGGTATGGCTACACCTTC.

The V gene is TRBV7-2, the J gene TRBJ1-5; the match to TRBD1 covers 10 bases. Germline lookup yields CDR1 SGHTA and CDR2 FQGNSA. V lost 5 bases and J lost 2; bases outside the gene matches: 6. This CDR3 region has 16 residues. The DNA for the CDR3 is TGTGCCAGCAGCCAAAGACAGGGGGCGGGCAATCAGCCCCAGCATTTT. Protein: CASSQRQGAGNQPQHF.

The chain joins TRBV9 to TRBJ2-1; possibly TRBD1 for D (8 bases). The V end was cut by 6 bases, the J end by 7 bases, with 17 bases between. In germline, CDR1 is SGDLS, CDR2 YYNGEE. This CDR3 has 14 amino acids. Here the CDR3 reads CASTDRGGGNEQFF. Here the CDR3 DNA reads TGTGCCAGCACAGACAGGGGAGGGGGGAATGAGCAGTTCTTC. The full variable domain, with the rest looked up from reference TRBV9 and TRBJ2-1, is DSGVTQTPKHLITATGQRVTLRCSPRSGDLSVYWYQQSLDQGLQFLIQYYNGEERAKGNILERFSAQQFPDLHSELNLSSLELGDSALYFCASTDRGGGNEQFFGPGTRLTVL.

The V and J genes are TRBV19 and TRBJ1-5, with D hard to call. Trimming cost V 5 bases and J 3 bases, with 14 bases left between them. Looked up from germline, CDR1 is LNHDA and CDR2 is SQIVND (reference sequence). CDR3 length: 15 residues. DNA for the CDR3: TGTGCCAGTAGTTTAGTCGGTCCCTACAATCAGCCCCAGCATTTT. Protein sequence: CASSLVGPYNQPQHF.

This clone was seen just once. This chain links TRBV6-5 with TRBJ1-2; 7 bases fit TRBD1. The CDR3 totals 12 residues. V dropped 7 bases and J dropped 8; count of bases not matched to a gene: 7. Looked up from germline, CDR1 is MNHEY and CDR2 is SVGAGI. The CDR3 DNA reads as TGTGCCAGCACCTGGGACAGAGCGGGCTACACCTTC. Amino acid sequence: CASTWDRAGYTF.

V gene TRBV6-1 combines with J gene TRBJ1-1; possible D gene TRBD1, 6 bases. The CDR3 has 15 amino acids. Germline V CDR1 and CDR2: MNHNS, SASEGT. Trimming took 7 bases from V and 1 from J, leaving 16 bases between them. The CDR3 reads CASTRRQAQNTEAFF. CDR3 DNA: TGTGCCAGCACCCGCCGACAGGCCCAGAACACTGAAGCTTTCTTT.

The chain carries TRBV6-6 and TRBJ1-4; a possible D gene is TRBD1 (5 bases). The germline V and J ends were trimmed by 5 bases and 4 bases, with 17 bases remaining between them. The germline CDR1 and CDR2 sequences are MNHNY and SVGAGI (reference sequence). This CDR3 region has 16 residues. The CDR3 bases are TGTGCCAGCAGTCGACAGCCGAGCGACGTTAATGAAAAACTGTTTTTT. It translates to CASSRQPSDVNEKLFF.

The rearrangement uses TRBV4-1 and TRBJ2-1; D is possibly TRBD1 (5 bases). The germline V gene has CDR1 MGHRA and CDR2 YSYEKL. The CDR3 covers 15 residues. Trimming cost V 1 base and J 1 base, with 8 bases left between them. DNA of the CDR3: TGCGCCAGCAGCCAAGGAAGGGGATCCTACAATGAGCAGTTCTTC. This sequence encodes CASSQGRGSYNEQFF.

The genes are TRBV5-8 and TRBJ1-1; D is undetermined. This CDR3 is built from 13 residues. Trimming took 1 base from V and 5 from J, leaving 9 bases between them. CDR1 is SGHTS and CDR2 is YDEGEE in the germline V gene. The CDR3 DNA reads as TGTGCCAGCAGCTTGAGGCAGAGGACTGAAGCTTTCTTT. This encodes CASSLRQRTEAFF.

This clone has only one observation. This chain connects TRBV5-1 to TRBJ1-5; the match to TRBD1 covers 11 bases. The trim removed 3 bases at V and 4 bases at J, leaving 3 bases unmatched. The CDR3 contains 15 residues. Germline CDR1 SGHRS, CDR2 YFSETQ. Here the CDR3 reads CASSWTGGENQPQHF. CDR3 in DNA: TGCGCCAGCAGCTGGACAGGGGGCGAGAATCAGCCCCAGCATTTT.

The chain is built from TRBV2 and TRBJ2-5; D is undetermined. Trimming pared 5 bases from V and 3 bases from J, leaving 7 bases between. This CDR3 has 12 amino acids. Germline lookup yields CDR1 SNHLY and CDR2 FYNNEI. The CDR3 spells CASSTVKETQYF. Here the CDR3 DNA reads TGTGCCAGCAGTACTGTAAAAGAGACCCAGTACTTC.

The CDR3 nucleotides read TGTGCCACCAGCCACCGGGGGTCCAATCAGCCCCAGCATTTT. This sequence encodes CATSHRGSNQPQHF. This chain joins TRBV24-1 and TRBJ1-5, with D possibly matching TRBD1 (5 bases). This CDR3 region has 14 residues. Germline V gene data show CDR1 as KGHDR and CDR2 as SFDVKD. V lost 7 bases, J lost 3 bases, and 12 bases lay in between.

The chain uses TRBV5-1 and TRBJ1-2; 7 bases line up with TRBD1. V gave up 0 bases and J gave up 3 bases; unmatched junction bases: 5. The germline gives CDR1 SGHRS, CDR2 YFSETQ. There are 15 residues in the CDR3. CDR3 DNA: TGCGCCAGCAGCTTGGGCGTAGGGGGCTACTATGGCTACACCTTC. Translating it yields CASSLGVGGYYGYTF.

Concerning this clone: Compared with germline, one end of the junction differs, possibly owing to a read error. This rearrangement joins TRBV18 to TRBJ2-7; 9 bases align to TRBD1. The CDR3 sequence is 12 residues long. From germline, CDR1 is KGHSH and CDR2 LQKENI. The DNA for the CDR3 is TGTGCCAGTTCCTTTACCCCGGGACAGGGAACCTTC. As protein: CASSFTPGQGTF.

This chain links TRBV19 with TRBJ1-5; D unresolved. The CDR3 length is 13 residues. Per germline, CDR1 LNHDA and CDR2 SQIVND (reference sequence). The V and J ends lost 3 bases and 8 bases respectively, with 11 bases between them. Here the CDR3 reads CASSIEGSKPQHF. The CDR3, as DNA: TGTGCCAGTAGTATTGAGGGAAGCAAGCCCCAGCATTTT.

The V and J genes are TRBV6-5 and TRBJ1-6; 8 positions match TRBD1. The ends lost 5 bases at V and 5 bases at J; junction bases unmatched: 5. There are 15 residues in the CDR3. Germline CDR1 is MNHEY and CDR2 is SVGAGI. Written as DNA, the CDR3 is TGTGCCAGCAGTCCCAGGGACAGGAATAATTCACCCCTCCACTTT. Amino acid sequence: CASSPRDRNNSPLHF.

This clone was seen more than once but under ten times. The chain joins TRBV5-5 to TRBJ2-3; maybe TRBD2 (6 bases). This CDR3 contains 16 residues. CDR1 and CDR2 from the germline V gene are SGHKS and YYEKEE (reference sequence). Trimming removed 0 bases from V and 0 bases from J, with 11 bases in between. This chain's CDR3 is CASSLGGGTSTDTQYF. The CDR3, as DNA: TGTGCCAGCAGCTTGGGAGGCGGGACTAGCACAGATACGCAGTATTTT.

This clone appeared once. The V gene is TRBV10-3, the J gene TRBJ2-1; 13 bases agree with TRBD2. CDR3 length: 17 residues. From germline, CDR1 is ENHRY and CDR2 SYGVKD. V shed 6 bases and J 4 bases; nucleotides not matched to a gene: 9. Here the CDR3 DNA reads TGTGCCATCAGGGGGACCGGGACTAGCGGGGTATACAATGAGCAGTTCTTC. Protein sequence: CAIRGTGTSGVYNEQFF.

This rearrangement joins TRBV19 to TRBJ2-2, with 9 nucleotides matching TRBD2. Trimming at V came to 5 bases and at J to 4 bases, leaving 17 bases not matched to a gene. This CDR3 comprises 19 residues. Germline V lookup: CDR1 LNHDA, CDR2 SQIVND (reference sequence). DNA for the CDR3: TGTGCCAGTAGTCCAATTTTTGTTGTAGCGGGAGTCCCCACCGGGGAGCTGTTTTTT. It encodes CASSPIFVVAGVPTGELFF. Complete variable domain (other parts from reference TRBV19 and TRBJ2-2): DGGITQSPKYLFRKEGQNVTLSCEQNLNHDAMYWYRQDPGQGLRLIYYSQIVNDFQKGDIAEGYSVSREKKESFPLTVTSAQKNPTAFYLCASSPIFVVAGVPTGELFFGEGSRLTVL.